One sample yielded the 20 T cell receptor beta chains listed below, sequenced in a study of control samples from healthy donors and cancer patients. The table came from immunoSEQ multiplex PCR; TCRdb's copy has only in-frame clones and leaves some out. This table has 91,000 or so clones, approximately 93% appearing once. The sequenced material came from blood. Receptors were obtained from a woman between 25 and 40 years old in good health.

The genes are TRBV7-9 and TRBJ2-5, with 7 bases lining up with TRBD1. With 1 base clipped from V and 5 bases from J, the junction kept 4 bases outside the gene matches. Germline V gene lookup returns CDR1 SEHNR and CDR2 FQNEAQ (reference sequence). The length of the CDR3 is 14 residues. Here the CDR3 DNA reads TGTGCCAGCAGCTTAGGAGGGGGCTGGGAGACCCAGTACTTC. Encoded protein: CASSLGGGWETQYF.

The V and J genes are TRBV18 and TRBJ1-1; 7 bases map to TRBD1. J was trimmed by 2 bases and V by 5 bases; bases with no gene match: 5. CDR1 KGHSH and CDR2 LQKENI come from the germline V gene. The CDR3 loop spans 14 amino acids. The CDR3: CASSAQGVNTEAFF. CDR3 in DNA: TGTGCCAGCTCAGCCCAGGGGGTAAACACTGAAGCTTTCTTT.

The V and J genes are TRBV3-1 (or the pseudogene TRBV3-2) and TRBJ2-2, with 13 nucleotides matching TRBD2. V shed 6 bases and J 5 bases; nucleotides not matched to a gene: 3. CDR1 LGHDT and CDR2 YNNKEL come from the germline V gene (reference sequence). The CDR3 is 15 amino acids. CDR3 sequence: CASRRTSGGTGELFF. CDR3 nucleotides: TGTGCCAGCAGAAGGACTAGCGGGGGTACCGGGGAGCTGTTTTTT.

This clone was detected only once. The chain uses TRBV12-2 and TRBJ1-5. TRBV12-2 is labeled a pseudogene. The length of the CDR3 is 17 residues. CDR3 amino acids: CASRLAPGLYSNQPQHF. The CDR3 DNA reads TGTGCAAGTCGCTTAGCTCCGGGTCTTTATAGCAATCAGCCCCAGCATTTT.

This clone was seen just once. The J gene is TRBJ1-2, the V gene TRBV5-1; no firm D call. The V end was cut by 0 bases, the J end by 6 bases, with 12 bases between. The V gene's germline CDR1 is SGHRS and CDR2 YFSETQ. CDR3 length: 14 residues. CDR3 DNA: TGCGCCAGCAGCTTGGCCGGGGTACCCCATGGCTACACCTTC. Protein product: CASSLAGVPHGYTF.

The genes are TRBV18 and TRBJ2-7, with D perhaps TRBD1 (6 bases). This CDR3 has 14 amino acids. V was shortened by 7 bases and J by 2 bases, with 15 bases between the two germline ends. Germline CDR1 KGHSH, CDR2 LQKENI. Here the CDR3 DNA reads TGTGCCAGCTGCCGGGGCAGGGACACCTACGAGCAGTACTTC. Its translation is CASCRGRDTYEQYF.

This chain connects TRBV5-5 to TRBJ1-1; D unclear. CDR3 size: 14 residues. Germline loops: CDR1 SGHKS, CDR2 YYEKEE (reference sequence). The ends were cut back, 4 bases at V and 1 base at J, with 11 bases in the middle. The CDR3 region is CASSEYTSNTEAFF. The CDR3 coding sequence is TGTGCCAGCAGCGAGTACACGTCGAACACTGAAGCTTTCTTT.

The chain recombines TRBV9 with TRBJ2-1; 7 bases match TRBD1. With 4 bases clipped from V and 10 bases from J, the junction kept 17 bases outside the gene matches. The CDR3 runs to 16 residues. The germline gives CDR1 SGDLS, CDR2 YYNGEE. The CDR3 here is CASSLRWGQREVEQFF. CDR3 sequence (DNA): TGTGCCAGCAGCCTCAGGTGGGGACAGCGAGAGGTGGAGCAGTTCTTC.

The chain carries TRBV6-5 and TRBJ1-2; D not resolved. Per the germline V gene, CDR1 is MNHEY and CDR2 is SVGAGI. V dropped 2 bases and J dropped 4 bases, with 14 bases sitting between them. The CDR3 has 15 residues. CDR3 region: CASSYTSPKTYGYTF. The CDR3 DNA reads TGTGCCAGCAGTTACACGTCCCCGAAGACCTATGGCTACACCTTC.

The chain links TRBV6-2 or TRBV6-3 to TRBJ2-1; 12 bases map to TRBD2. The junction had 8 bases not matched to a gene; V was cut back by 2 bases and J by 6 bases. The CDR3 has 17 residues. In germline, CDR1 is MNHEY, CDR2 SVGEGT. The DNA of the CDR3 is TGTGCCAGCAGTTACCCAGCTAGCGGGAGGGCCAGCAATGAGCAGTTCTTC. As protein: CASSYPASGRASNEQFF.

The gene calls are TRBV6-1 and TRBJ1-2, with 8 bases matching TRBD1. Germline CDR1 MNHNS, CDR2 SASEGT. V lost 4 bases, J lost 8 bases, and 15 bases stayed unmatched. The length of the CDR3 is 16 residues. As DNA, the CDR3 is TGTGCCAGCAGTGGGCCCAGACAGGGGAGAGGGGAGGGCTACACCTTC. It specifies CASSGPRQGRGEGYTF.

J is TRBJ1-2 and V is TRBV5-6; D is unclear. The CDR3 is 14 residues long. V lost 3 bases and J lost 2, with 11 bases in between. CDR1 and CDR2 (germline): SGHDT, YYEEEE. The CDR3 protein is CASSSRGFNYGYTF. The CDR3 region has the DNA TGTGCCAGCAGCTCGAGAGGATTCAACTATGGCTACACCTTC.

This rearrangement joins TRBV5-8 to TRBJ2-7; D is undetermined. Trimming left V 7 bases short and J 4 bases short, with 12 bases between. Germline V gives CDR1 SGHTS, CDR2 YDEGEE. The CDR3 loop spans 12 amino acids. The CDR3 bases are TGTGCCAGCGGCAGGCTGCAGTACGAGCAGTACTTC. Translating it yields CASGRLQYEQYF.

The chain employs TRBV4-2 and TRBJ1-6; D gene ambiguous. Trimming pared 0 bases from V and 9 bases from J, leaving 15 bases between. The CDR3 runs 16 residues. From germline, CDR1 is LGHNA and CDR2 YNFKEQ. CDR3 nucleotide sequence: TGTGCCAGCAGCCAAGAGGGTGGGCCCATTGGTTCACCCCTCCACTTT. This translates into CASSQEGGPIGSPLHF.

CDR3 DNA sequence: TGCGCCAGCAGCTTGGGCCTTATGACAGGGATGGGAAACACCATATATTTT. Its translation is CASSLGLMTGMGNTIYF. The genes are TRBV5-1 and TRBJ1-3; 7 bases are shared with TRBD1. This CDR3 contains 17 residues. V gave up 0 bases and J gave up 4 bases; unmatched junction bases: 10. The germline V gene has CDR1 SGHRS and CDR2 YFSETQ.

The chain has TRBV4-1 and TRBJ1-1; the D is unclear. Per germline, CDR1 MGHRA and CDR2 YSYEKL. The CDR3 is made up of 16 amino acids. Between the trimmed V and J ends, which lost 1 base and 1 base, there was a span of 13 bases. CDR3 residues: CASSQVGGRQNTEAFF. DNA for the CDR3: TGCGCCAGCAGCCAAGTGGGTGGCAGACAGAACACTGAAGCTTTCTTT.

The gene calls are TRBV6-1 and TRBJ1-1; D ambiguous. This CDR3 spans 12 amino acids. V lost 2 bases and J 4 bases, leaving 5 bases between the germline ends. Looked up from germline, CDR1 is MNHNS and CDR2 is SASEGT. The CDR3 DNA is TGTGCCAGCAGTGAATATAGCACTGAAGCTTTCTTT. Translating it yields CASSEYSTEAFF.

This sequence joins TRBV5-1 and TRBJ2-1; TRBD2 matches 11 bases. Germline lookup yields CDR1 SGHRS and CDR2 YFSETQ. V was clipped by 3 bases and J by 9 bases; unmatched bases: 11. This CDR3 is 16 amino acids long. Here the CDR3 reads CASSWGLADVSGEQFF. The CDR3 region has the DNA TGCGCCAGCAGCTGGGGACTAGCGGACGTGTCGGGTGAGCAGTTCTTC.

This chain uses TRBV3-1 (or the pseudogene TRBV3-2) with TRBJ2-3, with D unresolved. Trimming removed 0 bases at V and 4 bases at J, with 8 bases between. The CDR3 covers 14 residues. Germline loops: CDR1 LGHDT, CDR2 YNNKEL (reference sequence). The CDR3 nucleotides read TGTGCCAGCAGCCAAGATATACGGGCAGATACGCAGTATTTT. It encodes CASSQDIRADTQYF.

This clone was picked up one time. This chain uses TRBV3-1 (or the pseudogene TRBV3-2) with TRBJ1-2; D is unclear. Germline CDR1 reads LGHDT; CDR2 reads YNNKEL (reference sequence). Trimming removed 4 bases from V and 3 bases from J, with 18 bases in between. The CDR3 totals 16 residues. The CDR3 region has the DNA TGTGCCAGCAGCCCCTATGAAACTGGGCGCGACTATGGCTACACCTTC. This sequence encodes CASSPYETGRDYGYTF.